The 29 T cell receptor beta chains below come from one sample, sequenced in a study of CD8 T cells in ankylosing spondylitis. Regarding the study as a whole: Ankylosing spondylitis blood appeared to be characterized by a TCR beta motif of 8 or 9 highly homologous variants.

These receptors lack a known antigen. TCRdb independently ran MiXCR on the 5' RACE reads; one entry per CDR3 protein. In the table there are hundreds of thousands of distinct CDR3 sequences, roughly 12% of which are singletons. Specimen: blood, either unsorted or a sorted T cell fraction (not recorded which). These receptor sequences come from a male donor with ankylosing spondylitis.

This clonotype was detected a few times. This sequence joins TRBV7-2 and TRBJ1-2; D not resolved. The CDR3 is 12 amino acids. CDR1 and CDR2 (germline): SGHTA, FQGNSA. Trimming stripped 1 base from V and 8 bases from J, with 8 bases between. This chain's CDR3 is CASSLVYGGYTF. CDR3 DNA sequence: TGTGCCAGCAGCTTAGTGTACGGCGGCTACACCTTC.

V gene TRBV12-3 or TRBV12-4 combines with J gene TRBJ1-4, with no clear D. V was shortened by 8 bases and J by 8 bases, with 12 bases between the two germline ends. The CDR3 is 12 residues long. The CDR3 protein is CASSVGSEKLFF. Here the CDR3 DNA reads TGTGCCAGCTCTGTGGGGAGCGAAAAACTGTTTTTT.

In its sample, this clonotype was seen many times. The chain uses TRBV29-1 and TRBJ2-7; TRBD1 might be the D (5 bases). The CDR3 runs to 12 residues. Trimming took off 3 bases at V and 5 bases at J, with 11 bases between the two ends. Germline CDR1 and CDR2: SQVTM and ANQGSEA. CDR3 sequence: CSVEKQGDEQYF. The DNA of the CDR3 is TGCAGCGTTGAGAAGCAGGGTGACGAGCAGTACTTC.

This clonotype was detected once. The DNA for the CDR3 is TGTGCCAGCAGCTTAGTAGGTGTCTATGGCTACACCTTC. Translating gives CASSLVGVYGYTF. The chain has TRBV7-9 and TRBJ1-2; no reliable D call. The germline V and J ends were trimmed by 1 base and 4 bases, with 7 bases remaining between them. Germline V lookup: CDR1 SEHNR, CDR2 FQNEAQ (reference sequence). The CDR3 extends over 13 amino acids.

This clonotype is medium-sized by share. V is TRBV9 and J is TRBJ2-7; 7 bases fit TRBD2. With V trimmed by 3 bases and J by 6 bases, 15 bases remained unmatched. The CDR3 is 16 residues long. The germline V gene has CDR1 SGDLS and CDR2 YYNGEE. The CDR3 spells CASSGNSGTIVGEQYF. The CDR3 bases are TGTGCCAGCAGCGGGAACTCCGGGACTATCGTTGGCGAGCAGTACTTC. Together with reference TRBV9 and TRBJ2-7, the CDR3 gives the full variable domain: DSGVTQTPKHLITATGQRVTLRCSPRSGDLSVYWYQQSLDQGLQFLIQYYNGEERAKGNILERFSAQQFPDLHSELNLSSLELGDSALYFCASSGNSGTIVGEQYFGPGTRLTVT.

This clonotype was counted between two and nine times. The V and J genes are TRBV20-1 and TRBJ1-5; TRBD1 might be the D (6 bases). V lost 3 bases to trimming and J lost 2 bases, with 8 bases between them. This CDR3 contains 13 residues. The germline gives CDR1 DFQATT, CDR2 SNEGSKA (reference sequence). Here the CDR3 DNA reads TGCAGTGCTAGGCACAGGGGCAATCAGCCCCAGCATTTT. Encoded protein: CSARHRGNQPQHF.

This rearrangement joins TRBV4-2 to TRBJ2-5, with 7 nucleotides matching TRBD2. The germline CDR1 and CDR2 sequences are LGHNA and YNFKEQ. This CDR3 comprises 14 residues. J lost 5 bases, V lost 1 base, and 4 bases had no gene match. The CDR3 sequence: CASSQGTRYETQYF. DNA of the CDR3: TGTGCCAGCAGCCAAGGGACTAGATATGAGACCCAGTACTTC.

The chain joins TRBV10-3 to TRBJ2-3; D call uncertain. V was trimmed by 5 bases and J by 5 bases, leaving 11 bases between them. This CDR3 contains 13 residues. Germline loops: CDR1 ENHRY, CDR2 SYGVKD. CDR3 protein: CAISYRVEDTQYF. CDR3 nucleotides: TGTGCCATCAGTTACCGGGTAGAAGATACGCAGTATTTT.

This clonotype showed up just a few times. V and J are TRBV10-3 and TRBJ2-7, with 8 bases identical to TRBD2. The CDR3 runs 12 residues. Trimming at V came to 10 bases and at J to 7 bases, leaving 9 bases not matched to a gene. Germline CDR1 ENHRY, CDR2 SYGVKD. The CDR3 nucleotides read TGTGCCACCACGACCGGGGGGGGAGAGCAGTACTTC. Its translation: CATTTGGGEQYF.

At least ten counts were recorded for this clonotype. The chain is built from TRBV12-3 or TRBV12-4 and TRBJ1-2; D is ambiguous. V lost 2 bases, J lost 4 bases, and 11 bases lay in between. The CDR3 runs to 14 residues. The CDR3 nucleotides are TGTGCCAGCAGTTTATCGGCCACACCCTATGGCTACACCTTC. Residues: CASSLSATPYGYTF.

This clonotype appeared many times. The chain joins TRBV7-2 to TRBJ2-5; possibly TRBD1 for D (5 bases). This CDR3 is 12 amino acids long. The germline CDR1 and CDR2 sequences are SGHTA and FQGNSA. V dropped 5 bases and J dropped 4 bases, with 8 bases sitting between them. The CDR3 sequence is CASSAQGETQYF. The CDR3 nucleotides read TGTGCCAGCAGCGCCCAGGGAGAGACCCAGTACTTC.

This clonotype appeared many times. The V call is TRBV6-1, the J call TRBJ2-7; 12 bases match TRBD2. This CDR3 contains 15 residues. Germline V gene data show CDR1 as MNHNS and CDR2 as SASEGT. Losses at the gene ends were 6 bases for V and 7 bases for J; bases not matched to a gene: 10. CDR3 nucleotide sequence: TGTGCCAGCAGCACCCGACTAGCGGGAGATAGGGAGCAGTACTTC. As protein: CASSTRLAGDREQYF.

The chain joins TRBV7-9 to TRBJ1-2; no clear D. The ends were cut back, 5 bases at V and 5 bases at J, with 12 bases in the middle. The CDR3 sequence is 13 residues long. The germline gives CDR1 SEHNR, CDR2 FQNEAQ (reference sequence). CDR3 coding DNA: TGTGCCAGCAGCCCAGTTGGGGAATATGGCTACACCTTC. Translated: CASSPVGEYGYTF.

V and J are TRBV7-2 and TRBJ1-2, with D hard to call. The CDR3 runs 13 residues. Trimming took 3 bases from V and 5 from J, leaving 10 bases between them. Germline loops: CDR1 SGHTA, CDR2 FQGNSA. CDR3 coding DNA: TGTGCCAGCAGCTTCGACGCAAAGTATGGCTACACCTTC. Its protein is CASSFDAKYGYTF.

The chain joins TRBV18 to TRBJ2-3; D is unclear. Between the trimmed V and J ends, which lost 1 base and 7 bases, there was a span of 9 bases. Germline CDR1 and CDR2: KGHSH and LQKENI. There are 13 residues in the CDR3. In DNA form, the CDR3 reads TGTGCCAGCTCACCACGTTCACTGAATACGCAGTATTTT. Translation: CASSPRSLNTQYF.

This clonotype was picked up a small number of times. The CDR3 here is CASSLAIWTEAYEQYF. For the CDR3, the DNA is TGCGCCAGCAGCTTGGCAATATGGACCGAAGCCTACGAGCAGTACTTC. The chain employs TRBV5-1 and TRBJ2-7, with unresolved D. Between the trimmed V and J ends, which lost 0 bases and 2 bases, there was a span of 15 bases. This CDR3 region has 16 residues. Germline CDR1 and CDR2: SGHRS and YFSETQ.

The V gene is TRBV27, the J gene TRBJ1-1, with D possibly matching TRBD1 (5 bases). Per germline, CDR1 MNHEY and CDR2 SMNVEV (reference sequence). CDR3 length: 21 amino acids. Deletions cut 3 bases from V and 0 bases from J, with 29 bases between. The DNA of the CDR3 is TGTGCCAGCAGTTTGGGGAGGGGTTATTCCAGGAGATACCCCATGAACACTGAAGCTTTCTTT. This translates into CASSLGRGYSRRYPMNTEAFF.

The chain employs TRBV11-1 and TRBJ2-4; no clear D. The CDR3 sequence is 15 residues long. V lost 4 bases, J lost 5 bases, and 15 bases lay in between. Germline V lookup: CDR1 SGHAT, CDR2 FQDESV (reference sequence). In nucleotides, the CDR3 is TGTGCCAGCAGCTCCCTTCTTCATGGAGAAAACATTCAGTACTTC. Translation: CASSSLLHGENIQYF.

The chain links TRBV5-6 to TRBJ2-1; D call uncertain. CDR1 SGHDT and CDR2 YYEEEE come from the germline V gene. The CDR3 length is 16 residues. V lost 6 bases, J lost 0 bases, and 16 bases lay in between. DNA for the CDR3: TGTGCCAGCACCTCTCTAGACCGACCCTCCTACAATGAGCAGTTCTTC. Its translation is CASTSLDRPSYNEQFF.

This clonotype appeared many times. The chain recombines TRBV20-1 with TRBJ2-7, with 8 bases identical to TRBD1. Germline V gives CDR1 DFQATT, CDR2 SNEGSKA (reference sequence). CDR3 length: 14 residues. V lost 3 bases to trimming and J lost 2 bases; unmatched junction nucleotides: 6. The CDR3 DNA follows: TGCAGTGCTAGGGAGACAGGGGAAACCTACGAGCAGTACTTC. Protein: CSARETGETYEQYF.

This clonotype was detected ten times or more. This chain links TRBV20-1 with TRBJ1-5; 10 bases map to TRBD1. This CDR3 is built from 18 residues. The germline CDR1 and CDR2 sequences are DFQATT and SNEGSKA (reference sequence). V shed 7 bases, J shed 1 base, and the junction held 16 bases outside the gene matches. CDR3 region: CSVTNRDRGWRSNQPQHF. The CDR3 region has the DNA TGCAGTGTTACAAACCGGGACAGGGGTTGGAGAAGCAATCAGCCCCAGCATTTT.

The J gene is TRBJ2-4, the V gene TRBV20-1; unclear D gene. Per the germline V gene, CDR1 is DFQATT and CDR2 is SNEGSKA (reference sequence). This CDR3 is 12 amino acids long. V was pared by 7 bases and J by 6 bases, with 13 bases between. CDR3 sequence (DNA): TGCAGTGTTCCGGGCATGGGAAACATTCAGTACTTC. Its translation is CSVPGMGNIQYF.

This clonotype has only a few counts. This chain links TRBV7-9 with TRBJ2-1; 12 nucleotides align to TRBD1. CDR1 is SEHNR, CDR2 FQNEAQ, per germline (reference sequence). After removal of 5 bases from V and 8 bases from J, the junction contained 7 bases not matched to a gene. The CDR3 has 15 amino acids. CDR3 bases: TGTGCCAGCAGCATACCGGGACAGGGGGCCGATGAGCAGTTCTTC. It yields the protein CASSIPGQGADEQFF.

Only a few counts were recorded for this clonotype. This chain joins TRBV5-1 and TRBJ2-7, with a tentative D call TRBD2 (6 bases). Germline CDR1 SGHRS, CDR2 YFSETQ. The CDR3 spans 14 residues. V lost 0 bases, J lost 5 bases, and 12 bases lay in between. This CDR3 is CASSLARGFNEQYF. The CDR3 nucleotides read TGCGCCAGCAGCTTGGCCCGGGGGTTCAACGAGCAGTACTTC. Filled out from reference TRBV5-1 and TRBJ2-7, the complete variable domain reads KAGVTQTPRYLIKTRGQQVTLSCSPISGHRSVSWYQQTPGQGLQFLFEYFSETQRNKGNFPGRFSGRQFSNSRSEMNVSTLELGDSALYLCASSLARGFNEQYFGPGTRLTVT.

In its sample, this clonotype was seen a few times. The CDR3 DNA sequence: TGCAGTGCCCTAGGCGCTGTCCTCAGTGAAAAACTGTTTTTT. Amino acid sequence: CSALGAVLSEKLFF. The chain carries TRBV20-1 and TRBJ1-4; D remains ambiguous. The CDR3 consists of 14 residues. V lost 6 bases, J lost 7 bases, and 18 bases lay in between. Germline CDR1 is DFQATT and CDR2 is SNEGSKA (reference sequence).

This clonotype was picked up a small number of times. The chain uses TRBV5-1 and TRBJ1-2, with 7 bases fitting TRBD1. The germline gives CDR1 SGHRS, CDR2 YFSETQ. This CDR3 has 13 residues. The V gene end was trimmed by 5 bases and the J gene end by 8 bases; junction bases not matched to a gene: 9. The CDR3 DNA reads TGCGCCAGCAGTCAACAGGGGATGGAAGGCTACACCTTC. Residues: CASSQQGMEGYTF.

This clonotype was recorded many times. The V call is TRBV4-2, the J call TRBJ2-7; D is possibly TRBD2 (5 bases). Trimming stripped 1 base from V and 2 bases from J, with 9 bases between. This CDR3 contains 14 residues. CDR1 and CDR2 from the germline V gene are LGHNA and YNFKEQ. The CDR3 region is CASSQAADTYEQYF. In nucleotides, the CDR3 is TGTGCCAGCAGCCAAGCAGCGGATACCTACGAGCAGTACTTC.

This clonotype was seen many times. V gene TRBV20-1 combines with J gene TRBJ2-5; D possibly corresponds to TRBD2 (6 bases). Germline V gene data show CDR1 as DFQATT and CDR2 as SNEGSKA (reference sequence). V shed 0 bases and J shed 1 base, with 9 bases lying between them. The CDR3 covers 14 residues. CDR3 sequence: CSAREWRAQETQYF. CDR3 sequence (DNA): TGCAGTGCTAGAGAGTGGAGGGCCCAAGAGACCCAGTACTTC.

J is TRBJ1-1 and V is TRBV6-1; 9 bases match TRBD1. The germline gives CDR1 MNHNS, CDR2 SASEGT. J was trimmed by 6 bases and V by 7 bases; bases with no gene match: 12. This CDR3 region has 15 residues. CDR3 nucleotide sequence: TGTGCCAGCATCGAACCGGGACAGGGCGTCCCTGAAGCTTTCTTT. Amino acids: CASIEPGQGVPEAFF.